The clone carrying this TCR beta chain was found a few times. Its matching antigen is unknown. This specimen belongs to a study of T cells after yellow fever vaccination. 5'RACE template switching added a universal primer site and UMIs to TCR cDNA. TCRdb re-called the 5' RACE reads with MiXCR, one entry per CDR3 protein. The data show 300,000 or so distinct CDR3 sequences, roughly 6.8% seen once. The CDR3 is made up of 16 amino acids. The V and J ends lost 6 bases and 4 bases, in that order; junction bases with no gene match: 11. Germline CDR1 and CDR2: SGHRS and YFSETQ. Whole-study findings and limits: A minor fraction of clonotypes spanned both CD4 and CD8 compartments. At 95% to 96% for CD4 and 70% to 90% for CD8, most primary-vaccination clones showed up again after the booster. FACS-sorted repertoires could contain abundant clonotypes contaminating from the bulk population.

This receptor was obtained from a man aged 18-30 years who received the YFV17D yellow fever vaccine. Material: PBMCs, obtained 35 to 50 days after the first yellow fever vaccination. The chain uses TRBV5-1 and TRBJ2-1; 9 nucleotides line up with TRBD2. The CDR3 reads CASIPGGGGGYNEQFF. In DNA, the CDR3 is TGCGCCAGCATCCCGGGCGGCGGGGGGGGATACAATGAGCAGTTCTTC.